The following is a T cell receptor (beta chain) sequence with its context. Its target is not known. Profiling relied on immunoSEQ multiplex PCR, and the TCRdb table lists in-frame clones only, not all of them. The sample has some 31,000 clones; approximately 80% are singletons. V gave up 1 base and J gave up 0 bases, with 12 bases separating them. Germline V gives CDR1 SEHNR, CDR2 FQNEAQ (reference sequence). This CDR3 has 17 residues. The data are from a study of a mutant IDH1 vaccine in newly diagnosed glioma. Time point denoted: week 23, last vaccination. Vaccine doses each comprised 300 ug of mutant IDH1 20-mer peptide, with topical imiquimod.

The sequence derives from a woman aged 18-35 years with glioma. V and J are TRBV7-9 and TRBJ2-2; D gene uncertain. The specimen was PBMCs, collected from a glioma patient whose treatment included an IDH1 peptide vaccine. The CDR3: CASSLDGYGPNTGELFF. CDR3 nucleotides: TGTGCCAGCAGCTTAGATGGGTACGGTCCGAACACCGGGGAGCTGTTTTTT. Filled out from reference TRBV7-9 and TRBJ2-2, the complete variable domain reads DTGVSQNPRHKITKRGQNVTFRCDPISEHNRLYWYRQTLGQGPEFLTYFQNEAQLEKSRLLSDRFSAERPKGSFSTLEIQRTEQGDSAMYLCASSLDGYGPNTGELFFGEGSRLTVL.